One sample yielded the 17 T cell receptor beta chains listed below, sequenced in a study of blood T cell repertoires in COVID-19. Assay used: immunoSEQ multiplex PCR; TCRdb lists only in-frame clones, some missing. The table shows about 350,000 clones, with approximately 89% occurring only once. The material sequenced was PBMCs or T cells enriched from blood (not recorded which). The origin of the receptors is a woman aged 25 to 39 who had recovered from COVID-19.

CDR3 sequence reads: CASSPMATTNEKLFF. The CDR3 coding sequence is TGTGCCAGCAGTCCCATGGCAACAACTAATGAAAAACTGTTTTTT. The chain employs TRBV6-5 and TRBJ1-4; D uncertain. The CDR3 sequence is 15 residues long. V shed 5 bases and J shed 0 bases, with 10 bases lying between them. The germline V gene has CDR1 MNHEY and CDR2 SVGAGI.

This clone occurred a few times. The chain carries TRBV15 and TRBJ1-2; D call uncertain. Germline CDR1 LNHNV, CDR2 YYDKDF (reference sequence). V gave up 6 bases and J gave up 10 bases, with 18 bases separating them. This CDR3 has 13 residues. CDR3 protein: CATRGEGDLDYTF. CDR3 nucleotides: TGTGCCACCAGGGGTGAGGGAGATCTCGACTACACCTTC.

The J gene is TRBJ1-2, the V gene TRBV11-2, with 8 bases fitting TRBD1. V lost 6 bases to trimming and J lost 7 bases; unmatched junction nucleotides: 1. Germline CDR1 is SGHAT and CDR2 is FQNNGV. CDR3 length: 11 amino acids. The CDR3 coding sequence is TGTGCCAGCAGTCAGGGGGCTGGCTACACCTTC. Encoded protein: CASSQGAGYTF.

This clone was found once. The V and J genes are TRBV19 and TRBJ1-1; D gene ambiguous. Germline V gene data show CDR1 as LNHDA and CDR2 as SQIVND (reference sequence). The length of the CDR3 is 13 residues. Trimming pared 6 bases from V and 3 bases from J, leaving 11 bases between. Written as DNA, the CDR3 is TGTGCCAGTAGGCCTAGGTCGGACACTGAAGCTTTCTTT. It yields the protein CASRPRSDTEAFF.

The V call is TRBV28, the J call TRBJ1-3; tentative D call: TRBD1 (6 bases). From germline, CDR1 is MDHEN and CDR2 SYDVKM. V was pared by 7 bases and J by 0 bases, with 16 bases between. CDR3 length: 16 amino acids. CDR3 sequence reads: CASTYWGLFSGNTIYF. The CDR3 coding sequence is TGTGCCAGCACCTACTGGGGGCTCTTCTCTGGAAACACCATATATTTT. The full variable domain, with the rest looked up from reference TRBV28 and TRBJ1-3, is DVKVTQSSRYLVKRTGEKVFLECVQDMDHENMFWYRQDPGLGLRLIYFSYDVKMKEKGDIPEGYSVSREKKERFSLILESASTNQTSMYLCASTYWGLFSGNTIYFGEGSWLTVV.

The V and J genes are TRBV18 and TRBJ1-6; 10 positions agree with TRBD1. The CDR3 covers 15 residues. V lost 3 bases and J lost 13; bases outside the gene matches: 9. In germline, CDR1 is KGHSH, CDR2 LQKENI. CDR3 sequence: CASSPLTGGPVPLHF. Here the CDR3 DNA reads TGTGCCAGCTCACCCCTGACAGGGGGCCCCGTCCCCCTCCACTTT.

About this clone itself: At one end the junction does not follow the germline gene, possibly because of a read error. V and J are TRBV7-7 and TRBJ2-5, with TRBD2 matching 11 bases. The germline gives CDR1 SSHAT, CDR2 FNYEAQ (reference sequence). This CDR3 has 16 residues. The CDR3 DNA reads TGTGCTAGCAGCTTAGGTACTAGCGGGGGCCAAGAGACCCAGTACTTC. It specifies CASSLGTSGGQETQYF.

The chain combines TRBV25-1 with TRBJ1-2; 7 bases align to TRBD1. The V gene's germline CDR1 is MGHDK and CDR2 SYGVNS. This CDR3 has 17 amino acids. J gave up 3 bases and V 0 bases, and 10 bases lay outside the gene matches. The CDR3, as DNA: TGTGCCAGCAGTGAATATTGGGCGGGACAGAGCTACTATGGCTACACCTTC. Translated: CASSEYWAGQSYYGYTF.

Regarding this clone: The sample carries other DNA sequences with the same CDR3. The chain employs TRBV5-1 and TRBJ1-1; D is unresolved. Trimming pared 1 base from V and 0 bases from J, leaving 7 bases between. The CDR3 is 14 amino acids. CDR1 is SGHRS, CDR2 YFSETQ, per germline. CDR3 region: CASSLSGVNTEAFF. The CDR3 DNA is TGCGCCAGCAGCTTGTCAGGCGTGAACACTGAAGCTTTCTTT.

The V call is TRBV27, the J call TRBJ1-4, with D maybe TRBD1 (5 bases). The V gene lost 7 bases and the J gene lost 0 bases, with 12 bases spanning the gap. The CDR3 is 15 residues long. Germline CDR1 is MNHEY and CDR2 is SMNVEV (reference sequence). The CDR3 loop reads CASTQGLATNEKLFF. In DNA, the CDR3 is TGTGCCAGCACCCAGGGTCTAGCAACTAATGAAAAACTGTTTTTT.

The chain couples TRBV5-1 to TRBJ2-5; maybe TRBD1 (6 bases). V gave up 4 bases and J gave up 5 bases, with 18 bases separating them. The CDR3 length is 15 residues. Per germline, CDR1 SGHRS and CDR2 YFSETQ. CDR3 in amino acids: CASSTLQGSGETQYF. The CDR3 DNA reads as TGCGCCAGCAGCACCTTACAGGGTTCGGGGGAGACCCAGTACTTC.

This chain joins TRBV10-2 and TRBJ1-3; TRBD1 is a possible D gene (6 bases). Per the germline V gene, CDR1 is WSHSY and CDR2 is SAAADI. This CDR3 comprises 13 residues. Deletions cut 7 bases from V and 6 bases from J, with 13 bases between. The CDR3 region is CASKEAGENTIYF. In nucleotides, the CDR3 is TGCGCCAGCAAAGAGGCAGGGGAAAACACCATATATTTT.

This rearrangement joins TRBV19 to TRBJ1-1; possibly TRBD1 for D (6 bases). Germline assignment: CDR1 LNHDA and CDR2 SQIVND (reference sequence). The CDR3 is 13 amino acids. The V end was cut by 3 bases, the J end by 1 base, with 6 bases between. This CDR3 is CASSMDRNTEAFF. CDR3 nucleotide sequence: TGTGCCAGTAGTATGGACAGGAACACTGAAGCTTTCTTT.

The chain combines TRBV29-1 with TRBJ1-1; 7 bases are a match to TRBD1. In germline, CDR1 is SQVTM, CDR2 ANQGSEA. The trim removed 8 bases at V and 5 bases at J, leaving 2 bases unmatched. CDR3 length: 10 amino acids. CDR3 loop: CSTQGTEAFF. Written as DNA, the CDR3 is TGCAGCACACAGGGGACTGAAGCTTTCTTT.

The chain combines TRBV4-1 with TRBJ1-3, with D unclear. Trimming removed 4 bases at V and 1 base at J, with 5 bases between. The CDR3 extends over 13 amino acids. The germline V gene has CDR1 MGHRA and CDR2 YSYEKL. Written as DNA, the CDR3 is TGCGCCAGCAGCCGGGCTTCTGGAAACACCATATATTTT. It specifies CASSRASGNTIYF.

This chain joins TRBV19 and TRBJ1-2, with a tentative D call TRBD1 (5 bases). Trimming left V 7 bases short and J 7 bases short, with 19 bases between. The CDR3 consists of 14 residues. The germline V gene encodes CDR1 LNHDA and CDR2 SQIVND (reference sequence). DNA for the CDR3: TGTGCCAGTAAGGGTGCAGGGATCTCTGTTGGCTACACCTTC. Amino acids: CASKGAGISVGYTF.

The V call is TRBV28, the J call TRBJ2-7; D unresolved. The CDR3 runs to 11 residues. The V end was cut by 6 bases, the J end by 3 bases, with 6 bases between. The V gene's germline CDR1 is MDHEN and CDR2 SYDVKM. CDR3 coding DNA: TGTGCCAGCAGGAAACACTACGAGCAGTACTTC. It encodes CASRKHYEQYF. Full variable domain (outside the CDR3, taken from reference TRBV28 and TRBJ2-7): DVKVTQSSRYLVKRTGEKVFLECVQDMDHENMFWYRQDPGLGLRLIYFSYDVKMKEKGDIPEGYSVSREKKERFSLILESASTNQTSMYLCASRKHYEQYFGPGTRLTVT.